The following is a T cell receptor (beta chain) sequence with its context. The antigen is not known. Quantitative molecular-barcoded 5'-RACE generated the TCR beta libraries. TCRdb independently ran MiXCR on the 5' RACE reads; one entry per CDR3 protein. Found here are 200,000 to 300,000 distinct CDR3 sequences, approximately 8.4% of them singletons; the top ten hold 4.8%. The record originates from a study of CD8 T cells in ankylosing spondylitis. The study's findings and limits: The study looked at matched synovial fluid samples from ankylosing spondylitis patients. Disease-linked clones were reported to be significantly enriched there. A motif in TCR beta, a set of 8 or 9 highly homologous variants, appeared characteristic of ankylosing spondylitis blood.

The CDR3 is 14 amino acids. Germline V gene data show CDR1 as SGHKS and CDR2 as YYEKEE (reference sequence). J gave up 4 bases and V 4 bases, and 5 bases lay outside the gene matches. The sequencing sample was made of blood, either unsorted or a sorted T cell fraction (not recorded which). The TCR originated in a female donor with ankylosing spondylitis or in good health (not recorded which). This chain links TRBV5-5 with TRBJ1-3, with 7 bases fitting TRBD1. Written as DNA, the CDR3 is TGTGCCAGCAGCCTGCAGGGGGAAGGAAACACCATATATTTT. Protein: CASSLQGEGNTIYF.